The following is a T cell receptor beta chain sequence with its context. Its specificity is not known. This CDR3 is built from 16 residues. Germline V gene lookup returns CDR1 LNHDA and CDR2 SQIVND (reference sequence). Trimming stripped 3 bases from V and 2 bases from J, with 14 bases between. This sample was taken from a study of T cell clonotyping in hematopoietic cell transplantation. Regarding the study as a whole: CD4 and CD8 repertoire contributions could not be separated without sorting.

TCRdb keeps only in-frame clones here, not all; method: immunoSEQ multiplex PCR. The sample includes 10,000 or so clones, approximately 87% seen only once; the top ten take approximately 37%. The chain is built from TRBV19 and TRBJ1-3, with D perhaps matching TRBD1 (5 bases). Specimen: PBMCs, collected 180 days after allogeneic stem cell transplant. The source of this sequence is a human patient who had an allogeneic stem cell transplant, so the T cells may come from the graft donor. The donor label of this sample is uncertain. Some clones in this sample may be carry-over from other donors' samples. This chain's CDR3 is CASSIQRRQTGNTIYF. The CDR3 DNA reads TGTGCCAGTAGTATTCAGCGGCGACAGACTGGAAACACCATATATTTT. Full variable domain (missing parts from reference TRBV19 and TRBJ1-3): DGGITQSPKYLFRKEGQNVTLSCEQNLNHDAMYWYRQDPGQGLRLIYYSQIVNDFQKGDIAEGYSVSREKKESFPLTVTSAQKNPTAFYLCASSIQRRQTGNTIYFGEGSWLTVV.